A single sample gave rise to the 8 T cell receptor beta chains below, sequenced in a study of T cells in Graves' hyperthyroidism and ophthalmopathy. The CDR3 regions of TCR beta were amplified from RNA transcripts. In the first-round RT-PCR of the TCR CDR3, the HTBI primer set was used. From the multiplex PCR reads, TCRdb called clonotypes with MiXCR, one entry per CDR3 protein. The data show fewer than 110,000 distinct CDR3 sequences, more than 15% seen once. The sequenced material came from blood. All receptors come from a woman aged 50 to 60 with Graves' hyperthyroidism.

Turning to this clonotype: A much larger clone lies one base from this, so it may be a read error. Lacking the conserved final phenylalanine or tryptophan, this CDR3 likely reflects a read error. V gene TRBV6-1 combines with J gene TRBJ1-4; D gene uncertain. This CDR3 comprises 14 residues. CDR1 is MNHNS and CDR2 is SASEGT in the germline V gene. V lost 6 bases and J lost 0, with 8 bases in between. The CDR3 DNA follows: TGTGCCAGCAGAAGGGATGCAACTAATGAAAAACTGTTTTCT. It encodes CASRRDATNEKLFS.

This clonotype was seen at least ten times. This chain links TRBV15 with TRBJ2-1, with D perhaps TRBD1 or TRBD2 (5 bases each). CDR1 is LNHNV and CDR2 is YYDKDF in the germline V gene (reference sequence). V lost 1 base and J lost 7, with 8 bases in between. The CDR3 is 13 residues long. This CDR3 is CATSRAWGNEQFF. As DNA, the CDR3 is TGTGCCACCAGCAGAGCGTGGGGGAATGAGCAGTTCTTC.

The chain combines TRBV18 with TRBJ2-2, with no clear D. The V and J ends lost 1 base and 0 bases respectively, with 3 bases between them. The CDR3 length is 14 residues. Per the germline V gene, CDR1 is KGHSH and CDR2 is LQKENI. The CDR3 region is CASSPLSNTGELFF. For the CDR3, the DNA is TGTGCCAGCTCACCACTATCGAACACCGGGGAGCTGTTTTTT.

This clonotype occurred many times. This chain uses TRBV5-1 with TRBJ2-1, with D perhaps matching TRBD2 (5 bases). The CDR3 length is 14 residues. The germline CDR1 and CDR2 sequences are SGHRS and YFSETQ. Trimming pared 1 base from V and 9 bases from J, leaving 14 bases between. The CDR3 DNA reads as TGCGCCAGCAGCTTGAATCTAGCAATGGGTGAGCAGTTCTTC. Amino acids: CASSLNLAMGEQFF.

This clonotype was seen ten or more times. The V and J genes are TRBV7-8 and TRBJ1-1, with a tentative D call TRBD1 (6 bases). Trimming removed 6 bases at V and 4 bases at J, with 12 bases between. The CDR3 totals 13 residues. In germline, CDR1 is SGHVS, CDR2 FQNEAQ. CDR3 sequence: CASRAGVATEAFF. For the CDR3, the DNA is TGTGCCAGCAGGGCAGGGGTAGCCACTGAAGCTTTCTTT.

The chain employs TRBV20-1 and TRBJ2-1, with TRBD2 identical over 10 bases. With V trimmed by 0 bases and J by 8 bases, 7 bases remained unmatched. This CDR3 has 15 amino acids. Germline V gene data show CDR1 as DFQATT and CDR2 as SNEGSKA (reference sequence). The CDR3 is CSARELAGDSDEQFF. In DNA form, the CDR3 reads TGCAGTGCTAGAGAGCTAGCGGGAGATAGCGATGAGCAGTTCTTC.

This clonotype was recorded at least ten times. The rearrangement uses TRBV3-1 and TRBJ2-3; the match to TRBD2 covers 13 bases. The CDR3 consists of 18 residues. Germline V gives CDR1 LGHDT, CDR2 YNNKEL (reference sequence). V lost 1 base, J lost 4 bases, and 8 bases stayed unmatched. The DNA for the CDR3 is TGTGCCAGCAGCCAAGCCCACGGACTAGCGGGAGCCCCAGATACGCAGTATTTT. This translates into CASSQAHGLAGAPDTQYF.

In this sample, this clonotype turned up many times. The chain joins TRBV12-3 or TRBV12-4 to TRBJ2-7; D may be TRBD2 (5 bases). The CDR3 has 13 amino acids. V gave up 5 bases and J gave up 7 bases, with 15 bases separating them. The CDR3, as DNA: TGTGCCAGCAGTCCCCTCCCGTCGGGGGAGCAGTACGTC. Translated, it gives CASSPLPSGEQYV.